Below are 23 T cell receptor beta chains sequenced from a single sample in a study of T cell changes during pregnancy in multiple sclerosis. Sequencing was performed with immunoSEQ multiplex PCR; in TCRdb, only in-frame clones are kept and a portion is missing. Counted here are approximately 80,000 clones, 85% to 95% occurring once; the ten biggest clones make up approximately 2.4%. This material consisted of peripheral blood, taken in the third trimester of pregnancy. These TCRs come from a female donor with multiple sclerosis, enrolled in a pregnancy study.

CDR3 sequence: CSVRQGNTDTQYF. For the CDR3, the DNA is TGCAGCGTTCGGCAGGGAAACACAGATACGCAGTATTTT. The chain carries TRBV29-1 and TRBJ2-3, with D possibly being TRBD1 (5 bases). V was clipped by 5 bases and J by 2 bases, with 11 bases between them. The CDR3 has 13 residues. Germline V lookup: CDR1 SQVTM, CDR2 ANQGSEA.

The chain carries TRBV7-3 and TRBJ2-3; D is possibly TRBD2 (7 bases). Trimming removed 2 bases from V and 2 bases from J, with 11 bases in between. Germline CDR1 SGHTA, CDR2 FQGTGA. The CDR3 has 15 residues. Here the CDR3 reads CASSLSGGPTDTQYF. In DNA, the CDR3 is TGTGCCAGCAGCTTATCGGGGGGCCCCACAGATACGCAGTATTTT.

The rearrangement uses TRBV25-1 and TRBJ1-4; no firm D call. Germline CDR1 reads MGHDK; CDR2 reads SYGVNS. This CDR3 spans 17 amino acids. Trimming took off 3 bases at V and 5 bases at J, with 19 bases between the two ends. CDR3 DNA: TGTGCCAGCAGTGATTCCCTCTGGGCAGGACTAAATGAAAAACTGTTTTTT. Translating gives CASSDSLWAGLNEKLFF.

This clone has just one count. J is TRBJ1-1 and V is TRBV18; the D gene is possibly TRBD1 (6 bases). Germline V gene sequence: CDR1 KGHSH, CDR2 LQKENI. The CDR3 covers 13 residues. The V end was cut by 4 bases, the J end by 2 bases, with 8 bases between. CDR3 in amino acids: CASSLQGNTEAFF. CDR3 nucleotides: TGTGCCAGCTCACTACAGGGTAACACTGAAGCTTTCTTT.

The chain uses TRBV7-6 and TRBJ1-6; maybe TRBD1 (6 bases). Germline CDR1 is SGHVS and CDR2 is FNYEAQ. This CDR3 is 17 amino acids long. V was cut by 2 bases and J by 5 bases, with 16 bases left in between. CDR3 sequence (DNA): TGTGCCAGCAGCTTAACCCCCGGGACACAGAATAATTCACCCCTCCACTTT. This sequence encodes CASSLTPGTQNNSPLHF. The variable domain in full, completed from reference TRBV7-6 and TRBJ1-6, reads GAGVSQSPRYKVTKRGQDVALRCDPISGHVSLYWYRQALGQGPEFLTYFNYEAQQDKSGLPNDRFSAERPEGSISTLTIQRTEQRDSAMYRCASSLTPGTQNNSPLHFGNGTRLTVT.

The gene calls are TRBV28 and TRBJ2-2; tentative D call: TRBD1 (5 bases). Germline-derived CDR1 and CDR2 are MDHEN and SYDVKM. V dropped 10 bases and J dropped 5 bases, with 14 bases sitting between them. CDR3 length: 13 residues. The CDR3 DNA sequence: TGTGCCACCACAGGCCTCGGTACCGGGGAGCTGTTTTTT. Translation: CATTGLGTGELFF.

The genes are TRBV6-1 and TRBJ1-3, with a tentative D call TRBD1 (6 bases). The V end lost 10 bases, the J end lost 4 bases, and 14 bases lay between the germline ends. This CDR3 contains 13 residues. The V gene's germline CDR1 is MNHNS and CDR2 SASEGT. CDR3 sequence reads: CATGQSAGNTIYF. CDR3 nucleotides: TGTGCCACTGGACAGTCCGCAGGAAACACCATATATTTT.

This rearrangement joins TRBV10-3 to TRBJ1-3; tentative D call: TRBD1 (5 bases). Trimming cost V 11 bases and J 0 bases, with 17 bases left between them. The CDR3 covers 15 residues. Germline V gives CDR1 ENHRY, CDR2 SYGVKD. The CDR3 spells CASSSLQDSGNTIYF. CDR3 sequence (DNA): TGTGCCTCCAGTTCCCTACAGGACTCTGGAAACACCATATATTTT.

The rearrangement uses TRBV5-8 and TRBJ2-5; D remains unclear. CDR3 length equals 13 residues. V was shortened by 1 base and J by 1 base, with 5 bases between the two germline ends. The V gene's germline CDR1 is SGHTS and CDR2 YDEGEE. The DNA for the CDR3 is TGTGCCAGCAGCTTGTATTTCCAAGAGACCCAGTACTTC. This translates into CASSLYFQETQYF.

This chain links TRBV19 with TRBJ2-1, with 10 bases lining up with TRBD2. V shed 7 bases, J shed 4 bases, and the junction held 7 bases outside the gene matches. The CDR3 sequence is 15 residues long. The germline V gene encodes CDR1 LNHDA and CDR2 SQIVND (reference sequence). Written as DNA, the CDR3 is TGTGCCAGTACCCTGACTAGCGGGCTTTACAATGAGCAGTTCTTC. Its translation is CASTLTSGLYNEQFF.

The chain links TRBV6-1 to TRBJ1-4, with D uncertain. Germline-derived CDR1 and CDR2 are MNHNS and SASEGT. Trimming left V 4 bases short and J 0 bases short, with 18 bases between. This CDR3 has 18 residues. The CDR3 protein is CASSAPRVIFATNEKLFF. CDR3 in DNA: TGTGCCAGCAGTGCACCGAGAGTCATTTTTGCAACTAATGAAAAACTGTTTTTT.

The rearrangement links TRBV4-1 to TRBJ2-7; no clear D gene. Trimming cost V 5 bases and J 4 bases, with 15 bases left between them. The CDR3 is 14 residues long. Germline values: CDR1 MGHRA, CDR2 YSYEKL. CDR3 in amino acids: CASSTYSGNYEQYF. CDR3 DNA sequence: TGCGCCAGCAGCACTTACAGTGGTAATTACGAGCAGTACTTC.

This clone was counted a single time. The J gene is TRBJ2-2, the V gene TRBV27, with 10 bases fitting TRBD1. V gave up 6 bases and J gave up 2 bases; unmatched junction bases: 3. Germline V lookup: CDR1 MNHEY, CDR2 SMNVEV (reference sequence). The CDR3 is 15 amino acids. As DNA, the CDR3 is TGTGCCAGCAGAAGGGACAGGGGCAACACCGGGGAGCTGTTTTTT. Translation gives CASRRDRGNTGELFF.

The chain combines TRBV6-5 with TRBJ1-1; D gene unclear. V lost 5 bases, J lost 1 base, and 8 bases lay in between. CDR3 length equals 13 residues. Germline loops: CDR1 MNHEY, CDR2 SVGAGI. The CDR3 loop is CASSTGRNTEAFF. The CDR3 DNA follows: TGTGCCAGCAGTACGGGTAGGAACACTGAAGCTTTCTTT.

This clone was recorded only once. The genes are TRBV7-2 and TRBJ2-7, with TRBD2 as a possible D gene (5 bases). There are 13 residues in the CDR3. The germline gives CDR1 SGHTA, CDR2 FQGNSA. V gave up 2 bases and J gave up 2 bases, with 7 bases separating them. This chain's CDR3 is CASSLTGAYEQYF. The CDR3 nucleotides are TGTGCCAGCAGCTTAACCGGGGCCTACGAGCAGTACTTC. The variable domain in full, with the rest retrieved from reference TRBV7-2 and TRBJ2-7, is GAGVSQSPSNKVTEKGKDVELRCDPISGHTALYWYRQSLGQGLEFLIYFQGNSAPDKSGLPSDRFSAERTGGSVSTLTIQRTQQEDSAVYLCASSLTGAYEQYFGPGTRLTVT.

J is TRBJ2-2 and V is TRBV7-8; 10 nucleotides agree with TRBD1. The CDR3 loop spans 17 amino acids. Germline V gene data show CDR1 as SGHVS and CDR2 as FQNEAQ. Trimming took 5 bases from V and 7 from J; bases not matched to a gene: 13. The CDR3 nucleotides are TGTGCCAGCAGCGAGACTCCAAGACAGGGGGCGCGCGGGGAGCTGTTTTTT. Protein sequence: CASSETPRQGARGELFF. The entire variable domain, with the rest obtained from reference TRBV7-8 and TRBJ2-2, is as follows: GAGVSQSPRYKVAKRGQDVALRCDPISGHVSLFWYQQALGQGPEFLTYFQNEAQLDKSGLPSDRFFAERPEGSVSTLKIQRTQQEDSAVYLCASSETPRQGARGELFFGEGSRLTVL.

J is TRBJ1-5 and V is TRBV2; D gene ambiguous. Per germline, CDR1 SNHLY and CDR2 FYNNEI. V shed 7 bases and J shed 4 bases, with 11 bases lying between them. This CDR3 spans 13 amino acids. The CDR3 DNA reads TGTGCCAGCATTGGGGAGGGTAATCAGCCCCAGCATTTT. Its protein product is CASIGEGNQPQHF.

This chain joins TRBV6-1 and TRBJ1-6; D unclear. From germline, CDR1 is MNHNS and CDR2 SASEGT. The CDR3 runs 13 residues. The V end lost 8 bases, the J end lost 3 bases, and 8 bases lay between the germline ends. CDR3 coding DNA: TGTGCCAGCGCAGGAAACTATAATTCACCCCTCCACTTT. Translation: CASAGNYNSPLHF.

The chain carries TRBV6-5 and TRBJ2-7, with a tentative D call TRBD2 (6 bases). The ends were cut back, 5 bases at V and 2 bases at J, with 13 bases in the middle. CDR3 length equals 14 residues. CDR1 is MNHEY and CDR2 is SVGAGI in the germline V gene. CDR3 DNA sequence: TGTGCCAGCAGTCGCGGGACCGGAGCCTACGAGCAGTACTTC. Translated: CASSRGTGAYEQYF.

The V gene is TRBV2, the J gene TRBJ2-1; D is perhaps TRBD1 (6 bases). Germline V lookup: CDR1 SNHLY, CDR2 FYNNEI. The V gene lost 0 bases and the J gene lost 4 bases, with 10 bases spanning the gap. The CDR3 consists of 15 residues. The CDR3 DNA reads TGTGCCAGCAGTGAAGCCTGGGGGCAATACAATGAGCAGTTCTTC. Its protein is CASSEAWGQYNEQFF.

The genes are TRBV5-4 and TRBJ2-1; TRBD2 matches at 12 bases. Germline V gives CDR1 SGHNT, CDR2 YYREEE (reference sequence). The CDR3 contains 15 residues. V lost 4 bases and J lost 4; bases outside the gene matches: 3. The CDR3 DNA sequence: TGTGCCAGCAGCCAAGGACTAGCGGGGTACAATGAGCAGTTCTTC. Translation gives CASSQGLAGYNEQFF.

This clone was found once. Germline and junction disagree at one end, which may indicate a read error. The rearrangement links TRBV5-4 to TRBJ1-2; unclear D gene. The CDR3 is 12 residues long. Germline CDR1 is SGHNT and CDR2 is YYREEE (reference sequence). CDR3 residues: CTSSSRTGGYTF. CDR3 bases: TGTACCAGCAGCTCCCGCACGGGTGGCTACACCTTC.

The chain couples TRBV10-3 to TRBJ2-7, with a weak D call TRBD1 (5 bases). V lost 8 bases and J 3 bases, leaving 8 bases between the germline ends. Germline V gene data show CDR1 as ENHRY and CDR2 as SYGVKD. The CDR3 has 11 amino acids. CDR3 sequence: CAIGTGYEQYF. The CDR3 nucleotides are TGTGCCATCGGCACAGGCTACGAGCAGTACTTC.